A single sample gave rise to the 21 T cell receptor beta chains below, sequenced in a study of T cell repertoires in cytomegalovirus infection (dated by TCRdb to between 2018 and 2021). Sequencing relied on an Illumina HiSeq 1500. The raw public reads went through TCRdb reprocessing: fastp at Q25, MiXCR clone calling, in-frame beta chains kept. Rows with a matching CDR3 protein are joined into one entry that keeps the most common DNA and genes. This sample comprises about 83,000 distinct CDR3 sequences, 25% to 30% of them detected only once. Together, the top ten hold less than 75% of the sample. These receptors' antigens are unknown. Reading the label with the study, this specimen's treatment or condition is: in vitro stimulation with specific CMV peptide epitopes to enrich CMV-specific T cells. The source material was CD8+ T cells from cultured PBMCs, sampled from culture after CMV antigen stimulation. The source of these receptors is a human donor in good health (CMV status not recorded). Some clones in this sample may be carry-over from other donors' samples.

This clonotype was seen a few times. The V gene is TRBV10-3, the J gene TRBJ2-3; D may be TRBD1 (6 bases). Per the germline V gene, CDR1 is ENHRY and CDR2 is SYGVKD. The CDR3 is 15 amino acids. With 10 bases removed from V and 0 bases from J, the gap between germline ends came to 17 bases. The CDR3 spells CATAGATISTDTQYF. CDR3 DNA: TGTGCCACCGCAGGGGCCACTATTAGCACAGATACGCAGTATTTT.

The chain is built from TRBV28 and TRBJ2-5, with D unclear. CDR1 and CDR2 from the germline V gene are MDHEN and SYDVKM. Trimming took 6 bases from V and 2 from J, leaving 10 bases between them. There are 13 residues in the CDR3. As DNA, the CDR3 is TGTGCCAGCAGGACCGAAACTCAAGAGACCCAGTACTTC. It specifies CASRTETQETQYF.

The gene calls are TRBV12-3 or TRBV12-4 and TRBJ2-2; D remains ambiguous. The CDR3 has 12 amino acids. Trimming cost V 6 bases and J 6 bases, with 8 bases left between them. CDR3 in amino acids: CASSPLAGELFF. CDR3 sequence (DNA): TGTGCCAGCAGCCCCTTGGCCGGGGAGCTGTTTTTT.

The chain is built from TRBV7-9 and TRBJ2-7, with D possibly being TRBD1 (6 bases). This CDR3 spans 15 amino acids. Germline loops: CDR1 SEHNR, CDR2 FQNEAQ (reference sequence). The germline V and J ends were trimmed by 5 bases and 4 bases, with 18 bases remaining between them. CDR3 DNA: TGTGCCAGCAGCCCTCCTTACGGGACATCGTACGAGCAGTACTTC. Translating it yields CASSPPYGTSYEQYF.

This clonotype was counted ten times or more. The genes are TRBV7-6 and TRBJ2-3; D is undetermined. V lost 1 base and J 3 bases, leaving 5 bases between the germline ends. This CDR3 region has 13 residues. Germline CDR1 is SGHVS and CDR2 is FNYEAQ. The CDR3: CASSLVSTDTQYF. The CDR3 nucleotides are TGTGCCAGCAGCTTAGTTAGTACAGATACGCAGTATTTT.

Many counts were recorded for this clonotype. The chain combines TRBV6-5 with TRBJ2-2; no firm D call. Trimming stripped 0 bases from V and 3 bases from J, with 11 bases between. The CDR3 runs 16 residues. Per the germline V gene, CDR1 is MNHEY and CDR2 is SVGAGI. CDR3 in DNA: TGTGCCAGCAGTTACTCGATTAGCCTCCACACCGGGGAGCTGTTTTTT. Protein product: CASSYSISLHTGELFF.

The chain is built from TRBV7-9 and TRBJ1-4; 9 bases map to TRBD1. The CDR3 covers 15 residues. The V segment lost 5 bases and the J segment 7 bases; nucleotides outside the gene matches: 8. CDR1 SEHNR and CDR2 FQNEAQ come from the germline V gene (reference sequence). CDR3 DNA sequence: TGTGCCAGCAGCCATTTTACAGGGGGCGTTGAAAAACTGTTTTTT. Translating gives CASSHFTGGVEKLFF.

This clonotype was observed a handful of times. The rearrangement joins TRBV7-6 to TRBJ2-7; 8 bases fit TRBD2. V was clipped by 1 base and J by 0 bases; unmatched bases: 11. Looked up from germline, CDR1 is SGHVS and CDR2 is FNYEAQ. The CDR3 is 18 amino acids. The CDR3 DNA sequence: TGTGCCAGCAGCTTAGGTACGACTAGCGTCCGGTTCTCCTACGAGCAGTACTTC. Its translation: CASSLGTTSVRFSYEQYF.

The J gene is TRBJ2-1, the V gene TRBV19, with 7 bases matching TRBD2. The germline CDR1 and CDR2 sequences are LNHDA and SQIVND (reference sequence). This CDR3 spans 14 amino acids. V was clipped by 10 bases and J by 0 bases; unmatched bases: 6. The CDR3 DNA reads as TGTGCCACCGAAGCGGGGAGCTCCTACAATGAGCAGTTCTTC. It is translated as CATEAGSSYNEQFF.

The V call is TRBV4-1, the J call TRBJ2-7; 12 bases are a match to TRBD2. Germline V gene sequence: CDR1 MGHRA, CDR2 YSYEKL. The CDR3 has 16 residues. The trim removed 3 bases at V and 2 bases at J, leaving 5 bases unmatched. The CDR3 DNA is TGCGCCAGCAGCCACTTCCTAGCGGGGGGGCCCTACGAGCAGTACTTC. It codes for CASSHFLAGGPYEQYF.

The chain uses TRBV20-1 and TRBJ1-2; TRBD1 matches 8 bases. In germline, CDR1 is DFQATT, CDR2 SNEGSKA (reference sequence). V lost 6 bases to trimming and J lost 4 bases; unmatched junction nucleotides: 7. CDR3 length: 13 amino acids. This CDR3 is CSAAQGEGYGYTF. CDR3 in DNA: TGCAGTGCAGCACAGGGGGAAGGCTATGGCTACACCTTC.

The chain joins TRBV25-1 to TRBJ1-1, with 8 bases that match TRBD1. Germline lookup yields CDR1 MGHDK and CDR2 SYGVNS. This CDR3 has 15 residues. V was clipped by 2 bases and J by 0 bases; unmatched bases: 2. The CDR3 is CASSERQGMNTEAFF. The CDR3 DNA follows: TGTGCCAGCAGTGAACGACAGGGGATGAACACTGAAGCTTTCTTT. Filled out from reference TRBV25-1 and TRBJ1-1, the complete variable domain reads EADIYQTPRYLVIGTGKKITLECSQTMGHDKMYWYQQDPGMELHLIHYSYGVNSTEKGDLSSESTVSRIRTEHFPLTLESARPSHTSQYLCASSERQGMNTEAFFGQGTRLTVV.

A few counts support this clonotype. The chain is built from TRBV20-1 and TRBJ2-3, with 7 bases that match TRBD2. This CDR3 is built from 15 residues. Germline values: CDR1 DFQATT, CDR2 SNEGSKA (reference sequence). Trimming at V came to 5 bases and at J to 0 bases, leaving 8 bases not matched to a gene. The CDR3 DNA follows: TGCAGTGCTTTAAGTGGGGGGGGAAGCACAGATACGCAGTATTTT. Amino acid sequence: CSALSGGGSTDTQYF.

This clonotype was counted ten times or more. V and J are TRBV2 and TRBJ2-7, with TRBD2 matching 7 bases. The V and J ends lost 11 bases and 0 bases, in that order; junction bases with no gene match: 4. The germline CDR1 and CDR2 sequences are SNHLY and FYNNEI. The CDR3 covers 12 residues. The CDR3 loop reads CAGAGSSYEQYF. The CDR3 bases are TGTGCCGGAGCGGGGAGCTCCTACGAGCAGTACTTC.

This clonotype was detected many times. The chain joins TRBV7-9 to TRBJ2-5; D could derive from TRBD1 or TRBD2 (6 bases each). The ends were cut back, 2 bases at V and 3 bases at J, with 10 bases in the middle. The CDR3 spans 14 residues. CDR1 and CDR2 (germline): SEHNR, FQNEAQ (reference sequence). CDR3 sequence (DNA): TGTGCCAGCAGCTTAACAGGGACTGAAGAGACCCAGTACTTC. Translated: CASSLTGTEETQYF.

The J gene is TRBJ2-7, the V gene TRBV7-6, with TRBD1 matching 8 bases. After removal of 3 bases from V and 7 bases from J, the junction contained 14 bases not matched to a gene. Germline V gene data show CDR1 as SGHVS and CDR2 as FNYEAQ. This CDR3 is built from 16 residues. Here the CDR3 reads CASSFYSDRDPREQYF. CDR3 nucleotide sequence: TGTGCCAGCAGCTTTTACTCGGACAGGGACCCTAGGGAGCAGTACTTC.

This clonotype has a handful of counts. The chain has TRBV6-5 and TRBJ1-2, with a weak D call TRBD1 (6 bases). This CDR3 has 13 residues. The germline gives CDR1 MNHEY, CDR2 SVGAGI. Trimming removed 2 bases at V and 7 bases at J, with 11 bases between. CDR3 loop: CASSYGGGLGYTF. The CDR3 DNA reads TGTGCCAGCAGTTACGGGGGGGGCCTTGGCTACACCTTC.

This chain uses TRBV19 with TRBJ1-4; perhaps TRBD1 as D (5 bases). The CDR3 spans 13 residues. Germline V gene sequence: CDR1 LNHDA, CDR2 SQIVND (reference sequence). V gave up 7 bases and J gave up 5 bases, with 11 bases separating them. The CDR3 region is CASNGAPNEKLFF. CDR3 bases: TGTGCCAGTAACGGGGCGCCGAATGAAAAACTGTTTTTT.

There are a few counts of this clonotype. The chain joins TRBV7-4 to TRBJ1-2, with 10 bases lining up with TRBD1. V lost 3 bases, J lost 6 bases, and 10 bases stayed unmatched. CDR1 is SGHVT and CDR2 is SQSDAQ in the germline V gene. The CDR3 sequence is 16 residues long. CDR3 in DNA: TGTGCCAGCAGCTTGGGGCCGACAGGGGGCAAGGATGGCTACACCTTC. Its protein is CASSLGPTGGKDGYTF. Full variable domain (remainder filled in from reference TRBV7-4 and TRBJ1-2): GAGVSQSPRYKVAKRGRDVALRCDSISGHVTLYWYRQTLGQGSEVLTYSQSDAQRDKSGRPSGRFSAERPERSVSTLKIQRTEQGDSAVYLCASSLGPTGGKDGYTFGSGTRLTVV.

This clonotype showed up just a few times. V is TRBV19 and J is TRBJ1-1; the D is unclear. Germline CDR1 is LNHDA and CDR2 is SQIVND (reference sequence). The CDR3 extends over 15 amino acids. V gave up 3 bases and J gave up 0 bases, with 11 bases separating them. Here the CDR3 reads CASSMGHGLNTEAFF. For the CDR3, the DNA is TGTGCCAGTAGTATGGGTCACGGCTTGAACACTGAAGCTTTCTTT.

This chain uses TRBV6-6 with TRBJ1-1; possibly TRBD1 for D (6 bases). The CDR3 has 15 amino acids. V lost 5 bases to trimming and J lost 1 base, with 14 bases between them. Germline V lookup: CDR1 MNHNY, CDR2 SVGAGI (reference sequence). The CDR3 sequence: CASSTREGENTEAFF. DNA of the CDR3: TGTGCCAGCAGTACGAGAGAGGGGGAGAACACTGAAGCTTTCTTT.